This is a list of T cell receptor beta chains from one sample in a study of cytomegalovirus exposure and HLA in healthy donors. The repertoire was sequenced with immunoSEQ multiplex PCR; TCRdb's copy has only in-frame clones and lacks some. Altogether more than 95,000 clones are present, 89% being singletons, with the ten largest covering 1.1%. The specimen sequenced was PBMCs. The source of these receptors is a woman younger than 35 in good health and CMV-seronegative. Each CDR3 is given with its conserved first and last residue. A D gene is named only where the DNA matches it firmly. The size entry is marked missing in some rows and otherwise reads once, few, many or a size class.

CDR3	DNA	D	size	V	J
CASSSQGFVHNEQFF	TGCGCCAGCAGCTCACAGGGGTTCGTCCACAATGAGCAGTTCTTC	TRBD1	-	TRBV5-1	TRBJ2-1
CASSFRDSYTF	TGTGCCAGCAGTTTCCGGGACAGCTACACCTTC	-	-	TRBV28	TRBJ1-2
CASSLAPSLGAEETQYF	TGCGCCAGCAGCTTGGCCCCAAGCTTAGGGGCCGAAGAGACCCAGTACTTC	-	-	TRBV5-1	TRBJ2-5
CASSYLTSGGGGYTF	TGTGCCAGCAGTTACCTTACCTCAGGGGGCGGAGGCTACACCTTC	TRBD1	-	TRBV6-5	TRBJ1-2
CASSPLRLAGNNEQFF	TGTGCCAGCTCACCACTCAGGTTGGCGGGCAACAATGAGCAGTTCTTC	-	-	TRBV18	TRBJ2-1
CASSLGPSDTGELFF	TGTGCCAGCAGCTTAGGCCCTAGTGACACCGGGGAGCTGTTTTTT	-	-	TRBV11-2	TRBJ2-2
CASSPTRIPGELFF	TGTGCCAGCAGCCCCACTAGGATCCCCGGGGAGCTGTTTTTT	-	-	TRBV7-6	TRBJ2-2
CAISVGGQSTARGYTF	TGTGCCATCAGTGTAGGGGGACAGTCCACCGCCAGGGGCTACACCTTC	TRBD1	-	TRBV10-3	TRBJ1-2
CASSEAGSGNHGYTF	TGTGCCAGCAGTGAAGCCGGGTCCGGAAACCATGGCTACACCTTC	-	once	TRBV6-1	TRBJ1-2
CASSITGTGGYEQYF	TGTGCCAGTAGTATCACCGGGACAGGGGGTTATGAGCAGTACTTC	TRBD1	-	TRBV19	TRBJ2-7
CASSDVSAGTGPYEQYF	TGTGCCAGCAGCGACGTGTCGGCCGGGACTGGACCCTACGAGCAGTACTTC	-	-	TRBV5-5	TRBJ2-7
CATGDRRRTQYF	TGTGCCACCGGGGACAGACGGCGAACGCAGTATTTT	TRBD1	-	TRBV28	TRBJ2-3
CASSVYTGGSGTGELFF	TGCGCCAGCAGCGTTTACACAGGGGGCTCAGGCACCGGGGAGCTGTTTTTT	TRBD1	-	TRBV5-1	TRBJ2-2
CASSQGWSGGYNEQFF	TGCGCCAGCAGCCAAGGGTGGAGCGGGGGGTACAATGAGCAGTTCTTC	TRBD2	-	TRBV4-1	TRBJ2-1
CASRGGGETQYF	TGTGCCAGCAGGGGGGGTGGAGAGACCCAGTACTTC	-	-	TRBV7-6	TRBJ2-5
CASSLGQVYEQYF	TGTGCCAGCAGTTTGGGCCAGGTCTACGAGCAGTACTTC	-	-	TRBV28	TRBJ2-7
CASSDHRSSGANVLTF	TGTGCCAGCAGTGATCACAGATCCTCTGGGGCCAACGTCCTGACTTTC	-	-	TRBV6-1	TRBJ2-6
CASGGQGDEKLFF	TGTGCCAGCGGGGGTCAGGGGGATGAAAAACTGTTTTTT	TRBD1	once	TRBV2	TRBJ1-4
CASSSLPRAGVVNEQFF	TGTGCCAGCAGTTCACTCCCCAGGGCGGGAGTGGTTAATGAGCAGTTCTTC	TRBD2	-	TRBV28	TRBJ2-1
CASSSQFQTTSTENYEQYF	TGTGCCAGCAGCTCACAATTTCAGACAACCTCAACCGAAAACTACGAGCAGTACTTC	-	-	TRBV11-2	TRBJ2-7
CASSLDVAGGNEQFF	TGTGCCAGCAGCTTAGATGTAGCGGGGGGGAATGAGCAGTTCTTC	TRBD2	-	TRBV11-2	TRBJ2-1
CASSSPWTGGENEQFF	TGTGCCAGCAGTTCCCCCTGGACAGGGGGTGAAAATGAGCAGTTCTTC	TRBD1	-	TRBV27	TRBJ2-1
CASSRGQGGTIYF	TGTGCCAGCAGCCGAGGACAGGGTGGCACCATATATTTT	TRBD1	-	TRBV6-5	TRBJ1-3
CAWSWTSDEQYF	TGTGCCTGGAGCTGGACTAGCGACGAGCAGTACTTC	TRBD2	-	TRBV30	TRBJ2-7
CASSFTGGVSEAFF	TGTGCCAGCAGCTTTACAGGGGGCGTTAGTGAAGCTTTCTTT	TRBD1	-	TRBV7-2	TRBJ1-1
CASSSRSPLYTQYF	TGTGCCAGCAGTTCCAGGTCCCCACTTTATACGCAGTATTTT	-	-	TRBV28	TRBJ2-3
CASSQAGEEGYEQYF	TGCGCCAGCAGCCAGGCTGGGGAGGAAGGGTACGAGCAGTACTTC	-	-	TRBV4-3	TRBJ2-7
CASSLDRPGELFF	TGTGCCAGCAGCTTAGACAGACCCGGGGAGCTGTTTTTT	-	-	TRBV7-2	TRBJ2-2
CSVEGRAGDTQYF	TGCAGCGTTGAGGGCAGGGCGGGGGATACGCAGTATTTT	-	-	TRBV29-1	TRBJ2-3
CASSHPSGGDYGYTF	TGTGCCAGCAGCCACCCATCGGGGGGCGACTATGGCTACACCTTC	-	-	TRBV6-6	TRBJ1-2
CASSARGLYTGELFF	TGTGCCAGCAGTGCCCGAGGGCTGTACACCGGGGAGCTGTTTTTT	-	few	TRBV6-1	TRBJ2-2
CSAELGASTGELFF	TGCAGCGCTGAACTGGGAGCGAGCACCGGGGAGCTGTTTTTT	-	-	TRBV29-1	TRBJ2-2
CASRLTTGSYNEQFF	TGCGCCAGCAGACTGACTACCGGCTCCTACAATGAGCAGTTCTTC	-	-	TRBV5-1	TRBJ2-1
CASSLLAGSGNTEAFF	TGTGCCAGCAGTTTGTTGGCAGGGTCCGGGAACACTGAAGCTTTCTTT	-	-	TRBV28	TRBJ1-1
CASSLHAQGAHQPQHF	TGTGCCAGTAGCCTCCATGCACAGGGGGCGCATCAGCCCCAGCATTTT	TRBD1	-	TRBV19	TRBJ1-5
CASSPQGADDQPQHF	TGTGCCAGCTCACCCCAGGGGGCGGATGATCAGCCCCAGCATTTT	TRBD1	-	TRBV18	TRBJ1-5
CASTQIGGVGETQYF	TGTGCCAGCACCCAAATCGGCGGGGTCGGGGAGACCCAGTACTTC	-	-	TRBV5-6	TRBJ2-5
CASSPGGEETQYF	TGTGCCAGCAGTCCCGGGGGAGAAGAGACCCAGTACTTC	-	-	TRBV6-5	TRBJ2-5
CASSFDAGLSGGYTF	TGCGCCAGCAGCTTTGATGCAGGGTTAAGTGGAGGCTACACCTTC	-	-	TRBV5-1	TRBJ1-2
CASSYSSGNYEQYF	TGTGCCAGCAGTTACTCTAGCGGAAATTACGAGCAGTACTTC	-	-	TRBV6-5	TRBJ2-7
CASSLGRQGSEQYF	TGTGCCAGCAGCTTAGGAAGACAGGGCTCCGAGCAGTACTTC	TRBD1	-	TRBV13	TRBJ2-7
CASSTALGNTIYF	TGTGCCAGCAGCACAGCTCTTGGAAACACCATATATTTT	-	once	TRBV7-2	TRBJ1-3
CASSPLLRAGGSNEQFF	TGTGCCAGCTCACCACTTTTGCGCGCGGGAGGCTCCAATGAGCAGTTCTTC	TRBD2	-	TRBV18	TRBJ2-1
CASSENRENTEAFF	TGTGCCAGCAGTGAAAACAGGGAGAACACTGAAGCTTTCTTT	-	-	TRBV2	TRBJ1-1
CASSLLGDNQPQHF	TGTGCCAGCAGCTTACTAGGGGACAATCAGCCCCAGCATTTT	-	-	TRBV11-3	TRBJ1-5
CASSPEIGSRQFF	TGCGCCAGCAGCCCTGAAATCGGGTCACGTCAGTTCTTC	-	-	TRBV4-3	TRBJ2-1
CASSLGQGSRGYTF	TGTGCCAGCAGCTTAGGTCAGGGGTCCAGAGGCTACACCTTC	-	few	TRBV7-6	TRBJ1-2
CASSLGGSSGDLLQLETQYF	TGCGCCAGCAGCTTGGGTGGGTCTAGCGGAGACCTCCTTCAATTAGAGACCCAGTACTTC	TRBD2	-	TRBV5-1	TRBJ2-5
CASSYQRSPNYGYTF	TGTGCCAGCAGTTATCAGAGGTCCCCTAACTATGGCTACACCTTC	-	few	TRBV27	TRBJ1-2
CASRASEETQYF	TGTGCCAGTCGAGCGAGCGAAGAGACCCAGTACTTC	-	-	TRBV11-2	TRBJ2-5
CASSPRSGQETQYF	TGTGCCAGCTCACCGAGGTCGGGACAAGAGACCCAGTACTTC	-	-	TRBV18	TRBJ2-5
CASSPEGDRERGYTF	TGTGCCAGCAGCCCCGAGGGGGACAGGGAGCGTGGCTACACCTTC	TRBD1	few	TRBV28	TRBJ1-2
CASSLVTRKRPGDTLSYNEQFF	TGTGCCAGCAGTTTAGTGACCCGAAAACGCCCAGGGGATACGCTGTCCTACAATGAGCAGTTCTTC	-	-	TRBV28	TRBJ2-1
CASSLTGGGNQPQHF	TGTGCCAGCAGTTTAACAGGGGGAGGGAATCAGCCCCAGCATTTT	TRBD1	-	TRBV28	TRBJ1-5
CASSGLQGAKGGYTF	TGTGCCAGCAGTGGCCTACAGGGGGCAAAAGGTGGCTACACCTTC	TRBD1	-	TRBV2	TRBJ1-2